A selection of T cell receptor beta chains follows, all from one sample in a study of T-cell reconstitution after alpha-beta-depleted transplantation in children. TCRdb redid the calling of the PCR reads with MiXCR, one entry per CDR3 protein. This repertoire shows hundreds of thousands of distinct CDR3 sequences, over 15% found once; its top ten account for approximately 40%. The sequencing here drew on PBMCs, mostly from graft donor cells, taken 360 days after TCRalphabeta/CD19-depleted stem cell transplant. All receptors come from a male patient between 2 and 9 years old who had a stem cell transplant for acute lymphoblastic leukemia, so the T cells may come from the graft donor. CDR3s include the opening cysteine and the closing phenylalanine or tryptophan. Fields, in order: D gene, clone size, J gene, V gene, CDR3 DNA, CDR3 protein. D genes are given only for firm matches. Clone size, where shown, is once, few, many, or a class for clones that have expanded.

d_call: TRBD2
clone_size: few
j_call: TRBJ2-5
v_call: TRBV6-5
cdr3_nt: TGTGCCAGCAGTTTCACGACTAGCCGGGAGACCCAGTACTTC
cdr3_aa: CASSFTTSRETQYF

d_call: TRBD2
clone_size: NA
j_call: TRBJ2-5
v_call: TRBV5-1
cdr3_nt: TGCGCCAGCAGCTTGAGGACTAGTACTATAGAGACCCAGTACTTC
cdr3_aa: CASSLRTSTIETQYF

d_call: NA
clone_size: NA
j_call: TRBJ1-2
v_call: TRBV6-1
cdr3_nt: TGTGCCAGCAGCCCAGGGCCGGGTCGGGGATATGGCTACACCTTC
cdr3_aa: CASSPGPGRGYGYTF

d_call: NA
clone_size: few
j_call: TRBJ2-5
v_call: TRBV7-9
cdr3_nt: TGTGCCAGCAGCCCATTTTGGGGGGCTGAAGAGACCCAGTACTTC
cdr3_aa: CASSPFWGAEETQYF

d_call: TRBD2
clone_size: NA
j_call: TRBJ2-1
v_call: TRBV20-1
cdr3_nt: TGCAGTGTTCTGGGACTAGAGATCCCCTACAATGAGCAGTTCTTC
cdr3_aa: CSVLGLEIPYNEQFF

d_call: NA
clone_size: NA
j_call: TRBJ1-5
v_call: TRBV28
cdr3_nt: TGTGCCAGCAGTTTAATCGGGCCCCGCGGGGACCAGCCCCAGCATTTT
cdr3_aa: CASSLIGPRGDQPQHF

d_call: TRBD1
clone_size: few
j_call: TRBJ1-1
v_call: TRBV5-1
cdr3_nt: TGCGCCAGCAGCGTCCGGACAGGGGCTCCTGAAGCTTTCTTT
cdr3_aa: CASSVRTGAPEAFF

d_call: TRBD2
clone_size: NA
j_call: TRBJ2-1
v_call: TRBV11-2
cdr3_nt: TGTGCCAGCAGCCCCATCCCATGGCTAGCGGGGGGGCGGTCCTACAATGAGCAGTTCTTC
cdr3_aa: CASSPIPWLAGGRSYNEQFF

d_call: NA
clone_size: once
j_call: TRBJ2-7
v_call: TRBV4-3
cdr3_nt: TGCGCCAGCAGCCAAGATGTGGTCACGGGCAGCTACGAGCAGTACTTC
cdr3_aa: CASSQDVVTGSYEQYF

d_call: TRBD1
clone_size: NA
j_call: TRBJ1-2
v_call: TRBV5-4
cdr3_nt: TGTGCCAGCAGCTTTCCGCCGGGACAGGGATATGGCTACACCTTC
cdr3_aa: CASSFPPGQGYGYTF

d_call: TRBD2
clone_size: few
j_call: TRBJ2-7
v_call: TRBV7-2
cdr3_nt: TGTGCCAGCAGCCGAGATAGCGGGGGGGCCTCGTACGAGCAGTACTTC
cdr3_aa: CASSRDSGGASYEQYF

d_call: NA
clone_size: NA
j_call: TRBJ2-3
v_call: TRBV9
cdr3_nt: TGTGCCAGCGCTCCTGGGGGGATTACGCAGTATTTT
cdr3_aa: CASAPGGITQYF

d_call: NA
clone_size: few
j_call: TRBJ1-3
v_call: TRBV3-1
cdr3_nt: TGTGCCAGCAGCCAAGAGGGGGATAACACCATATATTTT
cdr3_aa: CASSQEGDNTIYF

d_call: NA
clone_size: NA
j_call: TRBJ2-3
v_call: TRBV7-9
cdr3_nt: TGTGCCAGCAGCGCAAGGGGGGCAGATACGCAGTATTTT
cdr3_aa: CASSARGADTQYF

d_call: NA
clone_size: many
j_call: TRBJ1-1
v_call: TRBV29-1
cdr3_nt: TGCAGCGTGGGTCCTGAAGCTTTCTTT
cdr3_aa: CSVGPEAFF

d_call: TRBD2
clone_size: NA
j_call: TRBJ2-3
v_call: TRBV5-1
cdr3_nt: TGCGCCAGCAGCCCCGGACTAGCGGGGATTTCAGATACGCAGTATTTT
cdr3_aa: CASSPGLAGISDTQYF

d_call: NA
clone_size: NA
j_call: TRBJ2-7
v_call: TRBV12-3/TRBV12-4
cdr3_nt: TGTGCCAGCAGTTTCGGAGGAGGATCAGCCTACGAGCAGTACTTC
cdr3_aa: CASSFGGGSAYEQYF

d_call: NA
clone_size: many
j_call: TRBJ2-5
v_call: TRBV12-3/TRBV12-4
cdr3_nt: TGTGCCAGCAGCCGCACTAGATCCGAGACCCAGTACTTC
cdr3_aa: CASSRTRSETQYF

d_call: TRBD2
clone_size: few
j_call: TRBJ2-2
v_call: TRBV2
cdr3_nt: TGTGCCAGCAGTATCAGCGGGGGGGCAATCGGGGAGCTGTTTTTT
cdr3_aa: CASSISGGAIGELFF

d_call: NA
clone_size: NA
j_call: TRBJ2-1
v_call: TRBV4-2
cdr3_nt: TGTGCCAGCAGCCAAGTCGCGGACAATGAGCAGTTCTTC
cdr3_aa: CASSQVADNEQFF

d_call: TRBD2
clone_size: NA
j_call: TRBJ2-7
v_call: TRBV28
cdr3_nt: TGTGCCAGCAGTTTTCTAGCGGGGCGCTACGAGCAGTACTTC
cdr3_aa: CASSFLAGRYEQYF

d_call: TRBD1
clone_size: NA
j_call: TRBJ2-5
v_call: TRBV2
cdr3_nt: TGTGCCAGCAAGGGACAGTCCCAAGAGACCCAGTACTTC
cdr3_aa: CASKGQSQETQYF

d_call: NA
clone_size: NA
j_call: TRBJ2-7
v_call: TRBV13
cdr3_nt: TGTGCCAGCAGCTTAAGAGGGGGGACAAACGAGCAGTACTTC
cdr3_aa: CASSLRGGTNEQYF

d_call: NA
clone_size: NA
j_call: TRBJ2-2
v_call: TRBV12-3/TRBV12-4
cdr3_nt: TGTGCCAGCAGTCCGACAGTCACCGGGGAGCTGTTTTTT
cdr3_aa: CASSPTVTGELFF

d_call: NA
clone_size: NA
j_call: TRBJ2-1
v_call: TRBV20-1
cdr3_nt: TGCAGTGCTGCTACGGACAGGTGGGAGGATGAGCAGTTCTTC
cdr3_aa: CSAATDRWEDEQFF

d_call: NA
clone_size: NA
j_call: TRBJ2-7
v_call: TRBV3-1
cdr3_nt: TGTGCCAGCAGCGCAGCATCCTACGAGCAGTACTTC
cdr3_aa: CASSAASYEQYF

d_call: NA
clone_size: NA
j_call: TRBJ2-7
v_call: TRBV7-6
cdr3_nt: TGTGCCAGCAGCTTAGAATTGGAGGGGACCTACGAGCAGTACTTC
cdr3_aa: CASSLELEGTYEQYF

d_call: NA
clone_size: few
j_call: TRBJ1-4
v_call: TRBV9
cdr3_nt: TGTGCCAGCAGCGTAGTCGATAATGAAAAACTGTTTTTT
cdr3_aa: CASSVVDNEKLFF

d_call: TRBD2
clone_size: few
j_call: TRBJ2-7
v_call: TRBV27
cdr3_nt: TGTGCCAGCAGGGGACTAGCGGGAGCTTGGGAGCAGTACTTC
cdr3_aa: CASRGLAGAWEQYF

d_call: NA
clone_size: few
j_call: TRBJ1-2
v_call: TRBV5-1
cdr3_nt: TGCGCCAGCAGTGGTGGAGTGGGCCAAGCCTATGGCTACACCTTC
cdr3_aa: CASSGGVGQAYGYTF

d_call: NA
clone_size: few
j_call: TRBJ2-7
v_call: TRBV28
cdr3_nt: TGTGCCAGCAGTCCGCCAGGGTTGGTCTACGAGCAGTACTTC
cdr3_aa: CASSPPGLVYEQYF

d_call: NA
clone_size: few
j_call: TRBJ2-1
v_call: TRBV12-3/TRBV12-4
cdr3_nt: TGTGCCAGCAGTTTAGCGGGGACTCCAGACAGGGAGCAGTTCTTC
cdr3_aa: CASSLAGTPDREQFF

d_call: NA
clone_size: once
j_call: TRBJ2-3
v_call: TRBV20-1
cdr3_nt: TGCAGTGCTCCAAGGACTGAAAATACGCAGTATTTT
cdr3_aa: CSAPRTENTQYF

d_call: TRBD1
clone_size: NA
j_call: TRBJ2-1
v_call: TRBV14
cdr3_nt: TGTGCCAGCAGCCAAGGGACAGGGGTAACCAATGAGCAGTTCTTC
cdr3_aa: CASSQGTGVTNEQFF

d_call: NA
clone_size: NA
j_call: TRBJ2-7
v_call: TRBV20-1
cdr3_nt: TGCAGTGCTAGAGGGACAATTTCCTACGAGCAGTACTTC
cdr3_aa: CSARGTISYEQYF

d_call: NA
clone_size: few
j_call: TRBJ2-7
v_call: TRBV11-2
cdr3_nt: TGTGCCAGCAGCCTACATCCGTCCTACGAGCAGTACTTC
cdr3_aa: CASSLHPSYEQYF

d_call: TRBD1
clone_size: few
j_call: TRBJ2-3
v_call: TRBV29-1
cdr3_nt: TGCAGCGTTGCAGAGGGGGCCGGCGCAGATACGCAGTATTTT
cdr3_aa: CSVAEGAGADTQYF

d_call: NA
clone_size: many
j_call: TRBJ2-7
v_call: TRBV7-2
cdr3_nt: TGTGCCAGCAGCTCCTTTACCTACGAGCAGTACTTC
cdr3_aa: CASSSFTYEQYF

d_call: NA
clone_size: NA
j_call: TRBJ2-3
v_call: TRBV29-1
cdr3_nt: TGCAGCGTTGACCTAAGGAAGCCCACAGATACGCAGTATTTT
cdr3_aa: CSVDLRKPTDTQYF

d_call: NA
clone_size: few
j_call: TRBJ2-1
v_call: TRBV7-9
cdr3_nt: TGTGCCAGCAGCCCAATGGGGGGCCCTTACAATGAGCAGTTCTTC
cdr3_aa: CASSPMGGPYNEQFF

d_call: NA
clone_size: NA
j_call: TRBJ1-1
v_call: TRBV27
cdr3_nt: TGTGCCAGCAGTTTATATACCGGGGCGAACACTGAAGCTTTCTTT
cdr3_aa: CASSLYTGANTEAFF

d_call: NA
clone_size: NA
j_call: TRBJ1-2
v_call: TRBV6-5
cdr3_nt: TGTGCCAGCAGTTACGGTCGGGGACACGGTGGCTACACCTTC
cdr3_aa: CASSYGRGHGGYTF

d_call: NA
clone_size: many
j_call: TRBJ2-7
v_call: TRBV20-1
cdr3_nt: TGCAGTGCTATTAGACAAACGCGGTACGAGCAGTACTTC
cdr3_aa: CSAIRQTRYEQYF

d_call: NA
clone_size: NA
j_call: TRBJ2-3
v_call: TRBV11-2
cdr3_nt: TGTGCCAGCAGCTTCTTCGCGGGGACCACAGATACGCAGTATTTT
cdr3_aa: CASSFFAGTTDTQYF